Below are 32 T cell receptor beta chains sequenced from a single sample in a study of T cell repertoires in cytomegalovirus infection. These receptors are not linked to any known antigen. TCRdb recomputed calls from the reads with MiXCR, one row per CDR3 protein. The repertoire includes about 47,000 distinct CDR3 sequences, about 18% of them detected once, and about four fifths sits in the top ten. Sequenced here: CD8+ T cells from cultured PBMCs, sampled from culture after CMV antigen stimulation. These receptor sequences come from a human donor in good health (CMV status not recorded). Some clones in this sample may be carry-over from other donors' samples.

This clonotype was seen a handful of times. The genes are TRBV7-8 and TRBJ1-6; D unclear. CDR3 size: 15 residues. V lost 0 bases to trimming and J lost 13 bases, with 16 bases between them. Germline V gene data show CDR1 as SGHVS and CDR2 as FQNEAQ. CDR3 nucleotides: TGTGCCAGCAGCTTAGCGGGTACCGAGGGCTCGCCCCTCCACTTT. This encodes CASSLAGTEGSPLHF.

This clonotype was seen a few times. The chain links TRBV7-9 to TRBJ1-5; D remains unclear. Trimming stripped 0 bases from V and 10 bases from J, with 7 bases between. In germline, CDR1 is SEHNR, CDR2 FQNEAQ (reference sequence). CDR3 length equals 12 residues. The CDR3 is CASSLASRPQHF. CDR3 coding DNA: TGTGCCAGCAGCTTAGCGTCCCGACCCCAGCATTTT.

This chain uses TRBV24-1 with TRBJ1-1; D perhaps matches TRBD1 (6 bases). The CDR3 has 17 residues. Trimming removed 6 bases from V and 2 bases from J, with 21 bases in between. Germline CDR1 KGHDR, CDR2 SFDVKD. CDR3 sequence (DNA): TGTGCCACCAGTTTAACGGACAGCTTTGGTGGAAACACTGAAGCTTTCTTT. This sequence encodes CATSLTDSFGGNTEAFF.

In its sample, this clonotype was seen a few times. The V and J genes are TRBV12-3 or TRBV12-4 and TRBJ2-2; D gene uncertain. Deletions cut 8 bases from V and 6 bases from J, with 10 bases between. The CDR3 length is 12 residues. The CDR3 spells CASLGVAGELFF. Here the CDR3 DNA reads TGTGCCAGCCTTGGGGTAGCCGGGGAGCTGTTTTTT.

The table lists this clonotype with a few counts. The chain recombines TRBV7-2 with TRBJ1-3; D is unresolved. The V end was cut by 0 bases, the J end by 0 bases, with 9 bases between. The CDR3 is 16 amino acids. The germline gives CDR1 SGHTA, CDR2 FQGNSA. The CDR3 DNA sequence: TGTGCCAGCAGCTTAGCCGTGGACCTCTCTGGAAACACCATATATTTT. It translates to CASSLAVDLSGNTIYF.

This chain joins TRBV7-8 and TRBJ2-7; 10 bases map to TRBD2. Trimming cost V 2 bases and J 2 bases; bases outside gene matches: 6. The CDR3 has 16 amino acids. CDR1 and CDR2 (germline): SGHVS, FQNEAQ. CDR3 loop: CASSLPGLADPYEQYF. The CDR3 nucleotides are TGTGCCAGCAGCTTACCAGGACTAGCGGATCCCTACGAGCAGTACTTC.

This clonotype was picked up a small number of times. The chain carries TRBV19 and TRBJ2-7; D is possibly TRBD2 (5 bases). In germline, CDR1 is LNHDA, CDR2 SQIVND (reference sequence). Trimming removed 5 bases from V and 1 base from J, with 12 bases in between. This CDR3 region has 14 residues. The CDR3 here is CASSGADGSYEQYF. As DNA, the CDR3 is TGTGCCAGTAGTGGAGCGGACGGTTCCTACGAGCAGTACTTC.

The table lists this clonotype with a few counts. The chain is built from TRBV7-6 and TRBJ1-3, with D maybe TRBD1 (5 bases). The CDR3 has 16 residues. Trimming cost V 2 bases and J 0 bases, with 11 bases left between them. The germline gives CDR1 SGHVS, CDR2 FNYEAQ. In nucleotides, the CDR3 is TGTGCCAGCAGCTTATGGGGACGGAGCTCTGGAAACACCATATATTTT. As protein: CASSLWGRSSGNTIYF. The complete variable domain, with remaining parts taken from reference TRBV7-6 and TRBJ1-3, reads GAGVSQSPRYKVTKRGQDVALRCDPISGHVSLYWYRQALGQGPEFLTYFNYEAQQDKSGLPNDRFSAERPEGSISTLTIQRTEQRDSAMYRCASSLWGRSSGNTIYFGEGSWLTVV.

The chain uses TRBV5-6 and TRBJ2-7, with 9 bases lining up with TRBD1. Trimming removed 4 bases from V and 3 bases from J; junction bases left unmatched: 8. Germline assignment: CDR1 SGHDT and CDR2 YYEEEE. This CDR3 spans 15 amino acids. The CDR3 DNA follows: TGTGCCAGCAGCCCCGGGACAGGGCCTCTCTACGAGCAGTACTTC. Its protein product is CASSPGTGPLYEQYF.

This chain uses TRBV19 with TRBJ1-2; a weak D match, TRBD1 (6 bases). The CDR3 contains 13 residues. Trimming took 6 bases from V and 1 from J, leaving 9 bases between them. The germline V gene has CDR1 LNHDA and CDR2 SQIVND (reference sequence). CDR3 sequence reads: CASSHRDNYGYTF. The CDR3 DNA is TGTGCCAGTAGCCACAGGGATAACTATGGCTACACCTTC. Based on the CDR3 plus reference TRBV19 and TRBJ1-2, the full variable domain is DGGITQSPKYLFRKEGQNVTLSCEQNLNHDAMYWYRQDPGQGLRLIYYSQIVNDFQKGDIAEGYSVSREKKESFPLTVTSAQKNPTAFYLCASSHRDNYGYTFGSGTRLTVV.

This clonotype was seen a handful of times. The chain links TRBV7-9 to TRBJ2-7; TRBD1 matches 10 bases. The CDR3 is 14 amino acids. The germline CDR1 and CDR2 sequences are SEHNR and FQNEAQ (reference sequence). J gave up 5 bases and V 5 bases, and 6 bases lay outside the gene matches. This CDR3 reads CASSKPGQGNEQYF. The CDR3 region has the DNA TGTGCCAGCAGCAAGCCGGGACAGGGGAACGAGCAGTACTTC.

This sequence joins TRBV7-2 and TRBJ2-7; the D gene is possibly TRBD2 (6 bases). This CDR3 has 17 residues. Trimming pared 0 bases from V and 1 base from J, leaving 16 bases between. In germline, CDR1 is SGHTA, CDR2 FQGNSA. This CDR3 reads CASSLAPGEPGSYEQYF. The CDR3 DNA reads TGTGCCAGCAGCTTAGCCCCGGGGGAGCCGGGTTCCTACGAGCAGTACTTC.

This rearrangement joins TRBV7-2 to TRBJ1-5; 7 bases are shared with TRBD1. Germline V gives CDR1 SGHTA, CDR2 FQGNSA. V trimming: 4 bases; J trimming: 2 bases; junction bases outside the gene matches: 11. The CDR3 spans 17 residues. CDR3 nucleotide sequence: TGTGCCAGCAGCTCAGGGGGGGAGGGACGTGGCAATCAGCCCCAGCATTTT. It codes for CASSSGGEGRGNQPQHF.

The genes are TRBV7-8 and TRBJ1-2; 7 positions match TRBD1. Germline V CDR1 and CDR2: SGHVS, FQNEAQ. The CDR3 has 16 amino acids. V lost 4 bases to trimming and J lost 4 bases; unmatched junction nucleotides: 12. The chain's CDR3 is CASSSEVTGRFYGYTF. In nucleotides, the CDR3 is TGTGCCAGCAGCTCCGAGGTGACAGGGCGATTCTATGGCTACACCTTC.

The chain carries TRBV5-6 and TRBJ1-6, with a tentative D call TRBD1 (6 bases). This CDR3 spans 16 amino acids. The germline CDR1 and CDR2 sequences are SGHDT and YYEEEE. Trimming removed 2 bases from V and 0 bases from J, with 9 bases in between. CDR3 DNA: TGTGCCAGCAGCTTTGCCAGGGGCTCCTATAATTCACCCCTCCACTTT. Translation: CASSFARGSYNSPLHF.

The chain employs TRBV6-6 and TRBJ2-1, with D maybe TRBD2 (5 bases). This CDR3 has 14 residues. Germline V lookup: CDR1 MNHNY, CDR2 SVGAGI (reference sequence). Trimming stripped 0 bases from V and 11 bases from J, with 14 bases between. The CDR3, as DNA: TGTGCCAGCAGTTACTCGATCCCTCCGGGAAAGCAGTTCTTC. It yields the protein CASSYSIPPGKQFF.

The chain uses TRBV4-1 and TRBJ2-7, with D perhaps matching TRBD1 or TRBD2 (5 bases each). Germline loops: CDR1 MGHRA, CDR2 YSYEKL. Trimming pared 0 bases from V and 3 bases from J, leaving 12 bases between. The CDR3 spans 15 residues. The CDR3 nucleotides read TGCGCCAGCAGCCAAGACGGGACCGCCTTCTACGAGCAGTACTTC. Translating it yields CASSQDGTAFYEQYF.

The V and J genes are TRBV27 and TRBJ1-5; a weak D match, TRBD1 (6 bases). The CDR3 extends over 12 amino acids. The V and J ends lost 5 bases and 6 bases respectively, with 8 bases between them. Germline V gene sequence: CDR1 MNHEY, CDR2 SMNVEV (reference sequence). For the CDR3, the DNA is TGTGCCAGCAGTGGCAGGGGTCAGCCCCAGCATTTT. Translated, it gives CASSGRGQPQHF.

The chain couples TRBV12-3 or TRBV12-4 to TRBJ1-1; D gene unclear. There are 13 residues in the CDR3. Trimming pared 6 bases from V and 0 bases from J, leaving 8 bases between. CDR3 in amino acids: CASRPILNTEAFF. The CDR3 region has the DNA TGTGCCAGCAGACCAATACTGAACACTGAAGCTTTCTTT.

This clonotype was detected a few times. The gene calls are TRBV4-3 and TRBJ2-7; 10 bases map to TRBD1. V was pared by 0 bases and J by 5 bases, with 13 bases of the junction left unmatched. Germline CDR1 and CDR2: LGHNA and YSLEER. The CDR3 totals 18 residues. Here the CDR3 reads CASSQEPPGTGVFHEQYF. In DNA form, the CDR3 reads TGCGCCAGCAGCCAAGAGCCGCCGGGGACAGGGGTTTTCCACGAGCAGTACTTC.

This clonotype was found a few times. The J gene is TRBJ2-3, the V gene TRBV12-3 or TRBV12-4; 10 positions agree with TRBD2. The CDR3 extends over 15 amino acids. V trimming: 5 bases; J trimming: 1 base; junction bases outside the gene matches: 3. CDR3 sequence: CASSLGLAGTDTQYF. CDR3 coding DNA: TGTGCCAGCAGTCTCGGACTAGCGGGCACAGATACGCAGTATTTT.

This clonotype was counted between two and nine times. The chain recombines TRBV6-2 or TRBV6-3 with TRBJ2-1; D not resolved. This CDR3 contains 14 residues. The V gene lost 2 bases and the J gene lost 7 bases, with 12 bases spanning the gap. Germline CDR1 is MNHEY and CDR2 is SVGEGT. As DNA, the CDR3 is TGTGCCAGCAGTTACCTACTGTTAACGAATGAGCAGTTCTTC. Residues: CASSYLLLTNEQFF.

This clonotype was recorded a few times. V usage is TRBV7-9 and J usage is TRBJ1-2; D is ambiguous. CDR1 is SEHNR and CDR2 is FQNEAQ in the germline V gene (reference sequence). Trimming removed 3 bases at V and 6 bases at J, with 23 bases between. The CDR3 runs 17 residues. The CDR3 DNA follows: TGTGCCAGCAGCTTCCGAAGATGGGTAGAGGAGGATGATGGCTACACCTTC. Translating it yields CASSFRRWVEEDDGYTF.

Here the CDR3 DNA reads TGCAGTGCTAGAGATCGGGACGAGCAGTACTTC. Its protein product is CSARDRDEQYF. This chain links TRBV20-1 with TRBJ2-7; D gene ambiguous. The V and J ends lost 0 bases and 5 bases respectively, with 5 bases between them. CDR1 and CDR2 (germline): DFQATT, SNEGSKA (reference sequence). The CDR3 has 11 amino acids.

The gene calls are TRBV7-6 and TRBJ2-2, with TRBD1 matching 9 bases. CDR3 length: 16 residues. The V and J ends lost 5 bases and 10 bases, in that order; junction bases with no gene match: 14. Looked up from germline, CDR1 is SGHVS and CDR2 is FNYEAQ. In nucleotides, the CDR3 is TGTGCCAGCAGCACCCCGGGACAGGGTCGAATCGAGGAGCTGTTTTTT. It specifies CASSTPGQGRIEELFF.

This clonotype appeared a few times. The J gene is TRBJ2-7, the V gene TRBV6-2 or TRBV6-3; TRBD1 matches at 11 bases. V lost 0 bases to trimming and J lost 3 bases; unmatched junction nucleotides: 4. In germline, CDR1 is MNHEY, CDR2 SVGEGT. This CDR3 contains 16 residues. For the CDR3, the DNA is TGTGCCAGCAGTTACTCCCCGGGACAGGGGGACTACGAGCAGTACTTC. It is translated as CASSYSPGQGDYEQYF.

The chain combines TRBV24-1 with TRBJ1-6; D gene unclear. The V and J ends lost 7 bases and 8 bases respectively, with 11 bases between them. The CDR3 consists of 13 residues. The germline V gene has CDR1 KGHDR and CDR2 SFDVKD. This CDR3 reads CATRETNYSPLHF. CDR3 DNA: TGTGCCACCAGGGAGACAAACTATTCACCCCTCCACTTT.

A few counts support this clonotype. The CDR3 sequence: CSVEEGGYNEQFF. CDR3 nucleotides: TGCAGCGTTGAGGAGGGCGGGTACAATGAGCAGTTCTTC. The rearrangement joins TRBV29-1 to TRBJ2-1, with D possibly TRBD2 on 6 matching bases. CDR3 length: 13 amino acids. V was clipped by 3 bases and J by 4 bases, with 10 bases between them. The V gene's germline CDR1 is SQVTM and CDR2 ANQGSEA.

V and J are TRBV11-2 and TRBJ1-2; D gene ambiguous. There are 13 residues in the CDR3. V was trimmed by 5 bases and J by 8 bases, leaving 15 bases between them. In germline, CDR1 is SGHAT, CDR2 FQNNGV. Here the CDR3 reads CASSRPAARGYTF. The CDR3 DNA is TGTGCCAGCAGCCGCCCCGCGGCAAGAGGCTACACCTTC.

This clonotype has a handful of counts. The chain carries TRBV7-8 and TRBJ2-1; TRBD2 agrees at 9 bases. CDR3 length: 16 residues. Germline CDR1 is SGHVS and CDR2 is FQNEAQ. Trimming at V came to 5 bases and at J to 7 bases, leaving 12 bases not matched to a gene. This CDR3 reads CASSQGGGGADNEQFF. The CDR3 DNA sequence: TGTGCCAGCAGCCAAGGGGGCGGGGGGGCGGATAATGAGCAGTTCTTC.

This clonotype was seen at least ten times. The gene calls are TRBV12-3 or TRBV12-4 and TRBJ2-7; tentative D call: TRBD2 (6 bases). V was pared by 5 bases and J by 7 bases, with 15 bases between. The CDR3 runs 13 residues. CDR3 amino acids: CASSAGWVGEQYF. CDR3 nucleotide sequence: TGTGCCAGCAGTGCGGGGTGGGTGGGGGAGCAGTACTTC.

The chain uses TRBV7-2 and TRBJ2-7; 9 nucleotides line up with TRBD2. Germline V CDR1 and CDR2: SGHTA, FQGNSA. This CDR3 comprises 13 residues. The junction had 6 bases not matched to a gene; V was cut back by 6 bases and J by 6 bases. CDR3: CASSKRGDREQYF. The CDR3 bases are TGTGCCAGCAGTAAGCGGGGGGATCGCGAGCAGTACTTC.